This TCR beta chain was sequenced for a study of blood T cell repertoires in COVID-19. Study-wide background: T cells, B-cell-depleted T cells, or PBMCs provided the cDNA or gDNA that served as material.

In the source study's methods: Nucleated cell number was recorded as an estimate derived from reference gene primer amplification. TCRdb's copy holds only in-frame clones and misses some; the assay was immunoSEQ multiplex PCR. Clonal size and the V and J genes are those of that table, whereas D and trimming came from the DNA. The data hold around 370,000 clones, with 87% observed a single time. Germline V gene data show CDR1 as LGHDT and CDR2 as YNNKEL (reference sequence). J gave up 4 bases and V 3 bases, and 2 bases lay outside the gene matches. The CDR3 covers 14 residues. This chain uses TRBV3-1 (or the pseudogene TRBV3-2) with TRBJ2-7, with 11 bases identical to TRBD1. The receptor's source is a woman between 50 and 59 years old with COVID-19, enrolled during active disease. The sequencing sample was made of peripheral blood. As DNA, the CDR3 is TGTGCCAGCAGCCACGGACAGGGGGCTTACGAGCAGTACTTC. Its translation is CASSHGQGAYEQYF.